Sequencing of this T cell receptor beta chain was carried out in a study of T-cell memory formation after mild COVID-19. The V gene end was trimmed by 2 bases and the J gene end by 6 bases; junction bases not matched to a gene: 7. Germline V lookup: CDR1 MGHRA, CDR2 YSYEKL. The CDR3 is 15 amino acids. Researchers used 5'RACE with constant-segment primers to make TCR alpha and TCR beta cDNA libraries that carry sample barcodes and UMIs. TCRdb redid the calling of the 5' RACE reads with MiXCR, one entry per CDR3 protein. Among approximately 290,000 distinct CDR3 sequences listed, approximately 8% were seen once.

The clonotype comes from a man younger than 35 who had mild COVID-19 (a few samples of this study predate the infection). Cell type and time point are not known. Sequencing was performed on PBMCs or a T cell subset sorted from them (not recorded which). The chain links TRBV4-1 to TRBJ1-5, with 7 bases identical to TRBD1. DNA for the CDR3: TGCGCCAGCAGCCAATATCAGGGGGACAGTCAGCCCCAGCATTTT. It yields the protein CASSQYQGDSQPQHF.